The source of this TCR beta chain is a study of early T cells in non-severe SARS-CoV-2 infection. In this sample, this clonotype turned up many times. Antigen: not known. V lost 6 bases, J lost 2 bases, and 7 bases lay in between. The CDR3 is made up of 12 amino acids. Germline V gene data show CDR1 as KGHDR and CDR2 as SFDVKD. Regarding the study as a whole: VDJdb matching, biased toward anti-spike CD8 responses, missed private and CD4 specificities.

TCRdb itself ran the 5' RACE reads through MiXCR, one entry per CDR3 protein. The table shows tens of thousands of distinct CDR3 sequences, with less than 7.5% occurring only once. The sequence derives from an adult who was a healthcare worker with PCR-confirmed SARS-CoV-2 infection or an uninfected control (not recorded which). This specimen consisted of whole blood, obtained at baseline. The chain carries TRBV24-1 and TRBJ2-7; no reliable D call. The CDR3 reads CATSNGPYEQYF. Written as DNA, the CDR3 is TGTGCCACCAGTAATGGTCCCTACGAGCAGTACTTC.